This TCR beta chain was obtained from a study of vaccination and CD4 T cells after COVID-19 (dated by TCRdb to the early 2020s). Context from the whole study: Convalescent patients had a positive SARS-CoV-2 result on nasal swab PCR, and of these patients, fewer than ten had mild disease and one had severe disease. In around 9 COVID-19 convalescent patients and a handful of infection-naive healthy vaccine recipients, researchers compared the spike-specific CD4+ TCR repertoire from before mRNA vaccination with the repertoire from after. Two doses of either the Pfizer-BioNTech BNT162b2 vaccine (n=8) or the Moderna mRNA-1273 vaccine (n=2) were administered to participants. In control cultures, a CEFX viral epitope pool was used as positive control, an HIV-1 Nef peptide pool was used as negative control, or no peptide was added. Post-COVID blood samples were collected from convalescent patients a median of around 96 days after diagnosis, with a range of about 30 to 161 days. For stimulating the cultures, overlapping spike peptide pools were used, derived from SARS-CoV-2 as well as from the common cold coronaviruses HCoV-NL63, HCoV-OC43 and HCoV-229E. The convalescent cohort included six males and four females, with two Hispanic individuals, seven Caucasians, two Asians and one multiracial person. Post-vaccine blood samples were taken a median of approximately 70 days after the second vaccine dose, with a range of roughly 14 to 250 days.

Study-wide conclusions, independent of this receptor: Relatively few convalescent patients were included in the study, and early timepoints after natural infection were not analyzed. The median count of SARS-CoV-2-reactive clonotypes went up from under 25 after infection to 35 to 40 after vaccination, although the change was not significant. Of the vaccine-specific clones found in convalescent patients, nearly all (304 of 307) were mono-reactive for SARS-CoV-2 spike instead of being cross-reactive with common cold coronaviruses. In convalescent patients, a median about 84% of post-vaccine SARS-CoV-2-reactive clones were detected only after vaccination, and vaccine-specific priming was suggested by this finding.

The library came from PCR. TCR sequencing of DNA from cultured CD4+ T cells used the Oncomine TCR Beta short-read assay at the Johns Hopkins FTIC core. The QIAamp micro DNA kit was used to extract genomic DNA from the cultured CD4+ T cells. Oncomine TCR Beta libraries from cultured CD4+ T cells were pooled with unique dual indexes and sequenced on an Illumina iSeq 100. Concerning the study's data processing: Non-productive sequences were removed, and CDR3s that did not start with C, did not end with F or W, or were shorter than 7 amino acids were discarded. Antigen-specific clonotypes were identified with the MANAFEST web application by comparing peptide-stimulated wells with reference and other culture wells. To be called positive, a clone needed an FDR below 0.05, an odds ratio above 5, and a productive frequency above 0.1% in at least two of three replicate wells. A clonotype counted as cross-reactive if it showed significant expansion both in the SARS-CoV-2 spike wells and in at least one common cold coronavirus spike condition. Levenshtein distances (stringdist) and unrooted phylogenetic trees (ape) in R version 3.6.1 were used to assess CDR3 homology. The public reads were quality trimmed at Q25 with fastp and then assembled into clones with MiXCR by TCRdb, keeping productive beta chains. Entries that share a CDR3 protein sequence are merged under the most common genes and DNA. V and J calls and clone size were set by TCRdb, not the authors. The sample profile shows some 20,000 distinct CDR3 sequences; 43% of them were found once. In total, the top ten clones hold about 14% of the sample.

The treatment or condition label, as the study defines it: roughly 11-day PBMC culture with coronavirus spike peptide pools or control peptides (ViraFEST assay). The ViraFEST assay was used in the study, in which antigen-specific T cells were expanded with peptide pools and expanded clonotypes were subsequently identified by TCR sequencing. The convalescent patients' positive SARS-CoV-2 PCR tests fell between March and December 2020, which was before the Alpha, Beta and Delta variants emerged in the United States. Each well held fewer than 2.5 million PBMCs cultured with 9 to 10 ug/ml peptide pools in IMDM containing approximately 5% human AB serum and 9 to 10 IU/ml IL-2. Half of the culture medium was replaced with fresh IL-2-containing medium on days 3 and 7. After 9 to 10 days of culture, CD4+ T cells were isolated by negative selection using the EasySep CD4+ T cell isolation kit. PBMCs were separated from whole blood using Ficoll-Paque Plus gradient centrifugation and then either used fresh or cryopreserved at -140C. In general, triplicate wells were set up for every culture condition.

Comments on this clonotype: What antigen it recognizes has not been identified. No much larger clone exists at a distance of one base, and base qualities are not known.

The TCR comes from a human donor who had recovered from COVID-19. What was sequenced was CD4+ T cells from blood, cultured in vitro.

The CDR3 protein is CASSSTGGLAPEAFF. Here is the DNA: TGTGCCAGCAGTTCCACAGGGGGCTTAGCCCCTGAAGCTTTCTTT. Recombination linked TRBV6-2 or TRBV6-3 to TRBJ1-1, with 9 bases in between that match TRBD1. Taken from cysteine to phenylalanine, the CDR3 has 15 residues. The entry retains the CDR3 DNA only, 45 bases that are in frame from base 1. The germline V gene specifies MNHEY as CDR1 and SVGEGT as CDR2. Trimmed from V: 4 bases; trimmed from J: 6 bases; junction bases lacking a gene match: 9.